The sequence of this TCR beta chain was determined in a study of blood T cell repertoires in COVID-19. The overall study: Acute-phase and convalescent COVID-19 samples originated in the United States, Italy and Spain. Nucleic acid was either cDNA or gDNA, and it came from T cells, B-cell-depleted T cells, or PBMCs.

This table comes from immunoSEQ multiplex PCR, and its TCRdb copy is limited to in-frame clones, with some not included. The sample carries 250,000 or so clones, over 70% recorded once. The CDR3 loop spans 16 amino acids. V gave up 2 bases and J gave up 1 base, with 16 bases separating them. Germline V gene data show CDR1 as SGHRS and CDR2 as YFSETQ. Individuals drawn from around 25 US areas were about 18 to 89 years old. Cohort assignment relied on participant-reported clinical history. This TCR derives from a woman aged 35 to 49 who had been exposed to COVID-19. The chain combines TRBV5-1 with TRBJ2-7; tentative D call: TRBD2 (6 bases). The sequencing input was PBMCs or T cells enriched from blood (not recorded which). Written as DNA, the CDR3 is TGCGCCAGCAGCTTCCCACCTGGGCTAGCGTCCTACGAGCAGTACTTC. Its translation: CASSFPPGLASYEQYF.